Listed here are 10 T cell receptor beta chains from one sample, sequenced in a study of CD8+ T cells in alopecia areata. Sequencing relied on a cDNA template that was reverse transcribed from extracted RNA. The data were produced by immunoSEQ multiplex PCR, yet TCRdb's version contains in-frame clones alone and is incomplete. The specimen has over 100,000 clones, none found just once. The sequenced sample consisted of lesional skin. The receptor set was obtained from a C3H/HeJ mouse with alopecia areata. Mouse MHC haplotype: H2-k.

This clone was seen ten or more times. The genes are named according to mouse. Read data end 4 residues before the CDR3 end; the end is taken from the germline J gene. The chain carries TRBV1 and TRBJ2-7; 9 nucleotides line up with TRBD2. CDR3 length equals 13 residues. The germline gives CDR1 NSQYPW, CDR2 LRSPGD (reference sequence). Partial CDR3 DNA: TGCACCTGCAGTGAGGGGACTGGGTAT. It is translated as CTCSEGTGY. The whole CDR3 protein reads CTCSEGTGYEQYF.

The table lists this clone with a few counts. The germline and genes are mouse ones. The read terminates 4 residues ahead of where the CDR3 ends, so the germline J gene completes it. The V gene is TRBV13-3, the J gene TRBJ2-4; D is perhaps TRBD1 (5 bases). Germline V lookup: CDR1 NNHDY, CDR2 SYVADS. The CDR3 spans 13 residues. The CDR3 loop reads CGSKRTPQNTLYF. The sequenced CDR3 bases are TGTGGCAGTAAGAGGACACCTCAAAAC.

This clone was counted at least ten times. Mouse gene names and germline throughout. The CDR3 end is not reached by the read, which stops 4 residues before it; the germline J gene fills it in. The rearrangement joins TRBV1 to TRBJ2-3, with 7 bases aligning to TRBD1. Germline-derived CDR1 and CDR2 are NSQYPW and LRSPGD (reference sequence). With 0 bases clipped from V and 3 bases from J, the junction kept 3 bases outside the gene matches. This CDR3 spans 15 amino acids. Incomplete CDR3 DNA: TGCACCTGCAGTGCAGATACACAGGGGGCAGAA. As protein: CTCSADTQGAE. The entire CDR3 protein is CTCSADTQGAETLYF.

In the case of this clone: The protein here is the DNA translation, as the TCRdb protein differs from it at residue 11. Genes here carry mouse names. The CDR3 end is not reached by the read, which stops 3 residues before it; the germline J gene fills it in. The chain links TRBV19 to TRBJ1-3; D may be TRBD1 (6 bases). The germline V gene encodes CDR1 FNHDT and CDR2 SITEND (reference sequence). This CDR3 is built from 14 residues. The germline V and J ends were trimmed by 5 bases and 3 bases, with 12 bases remaining between them. CDR3 bases read: TGTGCCAGCAGCCCCCGGACAGATGGAAATACG. This sequence encodes CASSPRTDGNT. The whole CDR3 region reads CASSPRTDGNTLYF.

This clone was found a few times. Gene names are the mouse ones. The read halts 4 residues ahead of the CDR3 end, with the missing end drawn from the germline J gene. The rearrangement uses TRBV17 and TRBJ2-3; the D gene is possibly TRBD2 (6 bases). CDR3 size: 15 residues. Trimming shortened V by 5 bases and J by 0 bases, and 12 bases separated the two germline ends. Germline V lookup: CDR1 MNHDT, CDR2 YYDKIL. The CDR3 protein is CASSQDWTSAETLYF. CDR3 DNA, as far as it was read: TGTGCTAGCAGTCAAGACTGGACTAGTGCAGAA.

This clone was seen ten or more times. Genes and germline come from the mouse. The sequence runs out 4 residues before the end of the CDR3; the remainder is reconstructed from the germline J gene. The rearrangement links TRBV13-3 to TRBJ2-7; 8 bases fit TRBD2. In germline, CDR1 is NNHDY, CDR2 SYVADS. The CDR3 totals 14 residues. Partial CDR3 DNA: TGTGCCAGCAGTGATAGGCTGGGGGGAGAT. It encodes CASSDRLGGD. The complete CDR3 sequence is CASSDRLGGDEQYF.

This clone was found many times. Mouse gene names and germline throughout. The read ends 4 residues early relative to the CDR3; the germline J gene fills the gap. V and J are TRBV13-3 and TRBJ2-3; 9 positions agree with TRBD2. J gave up 0 bases and V 5 bases, and 7 bases lay outside the gene matches. CDR3 length equals 16 residues. Germline CDR1 NNHDY, CDR2 SYVADS. The sequenced CDR3 bases are TGTGCCAGCAGCCCCCGGGACTGGGCTAGTGCAGAA. Encoded protein: CASSPRDWASAE. The CDR3 in its entirety is CASSPRDWASAETLYF.

On this clone itself: Gene names are mouse gene names. The observed sequence ends 4 residues before the CDR3 terminus, with the missing tail filled in from the germline J gene. This chain joins TRBV13-3 and TRBJ2-2; TRBD2 aligns across 7 bases. The CDR3 is 16 amino acids. Germline values: CDR1 NNHDY, CDR2 SYVADS. The V segment lost 0 bases and the J segment 1 base; nucleotides outside the gene matches: 3. The CDR3 region is CASSDDWGINTGQLYF. The part of the CDR3 DNA that was read is TGTGCCAGCAGTGATGACTGGGGAATAAACACCGGG.

A word on this clone: All gene names here are mouse names. The read gets to within 4 residues of the CDR3 end, and the germline J gene fills in the rest. The chain is built from TRBV13-3 and TRBJ2-1; 13 bases fit TRBD2. V trimming: 5 bases; J trimming: 0 bases; junction bases outside the gene matches: 8. This CDR3 is built from 18 residues. Germline-derived CDR1 and CDR2 are NNHDY and SYVADS. The sequenced part of the CDR3 DNA is TGTGCCAGCAGCCTCCGGGACTGGGGGGGAAATAACTATGCT. It specifies CASSLRDWGGNNYA. The whole CDR3 protein is CASSLRDWGGNNYAEQFF.

This clone has more than one count but fewer than ten. The gene names here belong to mouse. The read halts 4 residues ahead of the CDR3 end, with the missing end drawn from the germline J gene. J is TRBJ1-2 and V is TRBV13-1; 7 bases align to TRBD1. There are 11 residues in the CDR3. CDR1 and CDR2 (germline): NSHNY, SYGAGN. The CDR3 loop is CASRQGSDYTF. The covered CDR3 bases are TGTGCCAGCAGACAGGGGTCC.